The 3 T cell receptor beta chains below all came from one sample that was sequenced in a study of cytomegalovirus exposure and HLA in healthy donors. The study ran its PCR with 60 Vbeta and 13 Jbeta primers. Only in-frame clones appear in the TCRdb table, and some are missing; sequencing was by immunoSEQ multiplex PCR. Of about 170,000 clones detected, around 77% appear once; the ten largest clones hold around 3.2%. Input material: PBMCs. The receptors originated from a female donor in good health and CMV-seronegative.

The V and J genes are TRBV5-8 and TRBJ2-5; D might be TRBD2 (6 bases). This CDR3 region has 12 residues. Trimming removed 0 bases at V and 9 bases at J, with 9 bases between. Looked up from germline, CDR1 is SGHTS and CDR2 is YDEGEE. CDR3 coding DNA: TGTGCCAGCAGCTTGGGCGGGGAGGCCCAGTACTTC. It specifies CASSLGGEAQYF.

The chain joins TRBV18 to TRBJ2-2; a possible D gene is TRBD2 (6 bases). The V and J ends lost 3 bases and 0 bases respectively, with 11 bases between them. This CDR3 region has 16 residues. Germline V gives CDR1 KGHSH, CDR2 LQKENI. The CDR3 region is CASSPNGGSNTGELFF. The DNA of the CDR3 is TGTGCCAGCTCACCGAACGGGGGTTCGAACACCGGGGAGCTGTTTTTT. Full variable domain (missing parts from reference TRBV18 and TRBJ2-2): NAGVMQNPRHLVRRRGQEARLRCSPMKGHSHVYWYRQLPEEGLKFMVYLQKENIIDESGMPKERFSAEFPKEGPSILRIQQVVRGDSAAYFCASSPNGGSNTGELFFGEGSRLTVL.

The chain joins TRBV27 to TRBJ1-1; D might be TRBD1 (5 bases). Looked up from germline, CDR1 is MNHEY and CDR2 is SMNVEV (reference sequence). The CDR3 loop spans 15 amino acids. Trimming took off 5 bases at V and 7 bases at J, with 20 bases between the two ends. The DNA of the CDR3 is TGTGCCAGCAGTGATCGAGTCGGGGGAGCAGGTGAAGCTTTCTTT. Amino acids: CASSDRVGGAGEAFF.